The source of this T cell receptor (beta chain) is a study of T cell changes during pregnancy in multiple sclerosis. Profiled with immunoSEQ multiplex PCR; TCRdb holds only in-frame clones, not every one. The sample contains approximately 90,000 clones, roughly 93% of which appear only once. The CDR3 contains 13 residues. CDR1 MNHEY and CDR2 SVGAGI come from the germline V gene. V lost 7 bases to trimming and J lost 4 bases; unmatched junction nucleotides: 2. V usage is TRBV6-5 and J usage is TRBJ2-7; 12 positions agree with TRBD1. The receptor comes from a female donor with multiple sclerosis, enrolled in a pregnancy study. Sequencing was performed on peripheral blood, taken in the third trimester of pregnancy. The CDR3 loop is CASKGQGAYEQYF. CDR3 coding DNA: TGTGCCAGCAAGGGACAGGGGGCGTACGAGCAGTACTTC.